The 29 T cell receptor beta chains below all came from one sample that was sequenced in a study of blood T cell repertoires in COVID-19. TCRdb's table, derived via immunoSEQ multiplex PCR, lists solely in-frame clones and lacks some. In the table there are roughly 320,000 clones, 85% to 90% of which are singletons. Sequenced input: peripheral blood. The receptors come from a woman in her forties or fifties with COVID-19, enrolled during active disease.

The chain is built from TRBV5-4 and TRBJ2-1; 13 bases are shared with TRBD2. The CDR3 is 17 amino acids. Per germline, CDR1 SGHNT and CDR2 YYREEE (reference sequence). With V trimmed by 0 bases and J by 8 bases, 8 bases remained unmatched. CDR3 amino acids: CASSLAVGLAGKDEQFF. CDR3 nucleotides: TGTGCCAGCAGCTTGGCCGTGGGACTAGCGGGAAAGGATGAGCAGTTCTTC.

This clone was counted once. J is TRBJ1-1 and V is TRBV5-1; D ambiguous. The CDR3 spans 16 residues. V was clipped by 0 bases and J by 3 bases, with 15 bases between them. The germline CDR1 and CDR2 sequences are SGHRS and YFSETQ. CDR3 amino acids: CASSLGRGWADTEAFF. The DNA of the CDR3 is TGCGCCAGCAGCTTGGGCCGTGGGTGGGCCGACACTGAAGCTTTCTTT.

The chain combines TRBV13 with TRBJ2-7; 7 bases fit TRBD2. CDR3 size: 15 residues. V was pared by 7 bases and J by 5 bases, with 14 bases of the junction left unmatched. CDR1 is PRHDT, CDR2 FYEKMQ, per germline (reference sequence). The CDR3 DNA reads TGTGCCAGCACCGAAAAGCGGGGCCTGGGGGACGAGCAGTACTTC. Amino acid sequence: CASTEKRGLGDEQYF.

The chain joins TRBV19 to TRBJ1-1; no definite D call. Trimming shortened V by 3 bases and J by 3 bases, and 14 bases separated the two germline ends. This CDR3 contains 15 residues. The germline V gene encodes CDR1 LNHDA and CDR2 SQIVND (reference sequence). CDR3 bases: TGTGCCAGTAGTATCATCGCGGCCAGAGACACTGAAGCTTTCTTT. Translation: CASSIIAARDTEAFF.

The chain uses TRBV6-1 and TRBJ1-5; D unresolved. The ends were cut back, 1 base at V and 7 bases at J, with 8 bases in the middle. In germline, CDR1 is MNHNS, CDR2 SASEGT. The CDR3 runs 13 residues. CDR3 coding DNA: TGTGCCAGCAGTGAAGTAGGGAGACAGCCCCAGCATTTT. Its protein is CASSEVGRQPQHF.

The chain carries TRBV23-1 and TRBJ2-3, with D maybe TRBD2 (5 bases). TRBV23-1 is identified as an open reading frame with a role that is uncertain. The V and J ends lost 4 bases and 11 bases respectively, with 13 bases between them. CDR3 length: 12 residues. The chain's CDR3 is CASSPRGDGQYF. CDR3 coding DNA: TGCGCCAGCAGTCCCCGGGGAGATGGGCAGTATTTT.

The chain combines TRBV2 with TRBJ2-3; D is uncertain. The length of the CDR3 is 13 residues. V was pared by 6 bases and J by 2 bases, with 9 bases between. Germline assignment: CDR1 SNHLY and CDR2 FYNNEI. CDR3 in DNA: TGTGCCAGCAGCTACAGTACCACAGATACGCAGTATTTT. It specifies CASSYSTTDTQYF.

The chain uses TRBV11-2 and TRBJ2-3, with D possibly TRBD1 on 5 matching bases. V was shortened by 5 bases and J by 3 bases, with 6 bases between the two germline ends. Germline lookup yields CDR1 SGHAT and CDR2 FQNNGV. The CDR3 covers 12 residues. CDR3 in amino acids: CASSRQTDTQYF. The CDR3 DNA sequence: TGTGCCAGCAGCCGACAGACAGATACGCAGTATTTT.

The chain combines TRBV11-3 with TRBJ2-1; 8 nucleotides match TRBD1. The V gene end was trimmed by 4 bases and the J gene end by 2 bases; junction bases not matched to a gene: 4. The CDR3 totals 15 residues. Germline V lookup: CDR1 SGHNT, CDR2 YENEEA. Here the CDR3 reads CASSSTGAPYNEQFF. As DNA, the CDR3 is TGTGCCAGCAGCTCGACAGGGGCCCCCTACAATGAGCAGTTCTTC.

V and J are TRBV5-5 and TRBJ2-5; 7 bases are a match to TRBD2. This CDR3 region has 15 residues. V shed 4 bases, J shed 2 bases, and the junction held 8 bases outside the gene matches. Germline assignment: CDR1 SGHKS and CDR2 YYEKEE (reference sequence). CDR3 loop: CASSPVSGYQETQYF. CDR3 bases: TGTGCCAGCAGCCCCGTTAGCGGGTATCAAGAGACCCAGTACTTC. Together with reference TRBV5-5 and TRBJ2-5, the CDR3 gives the full variable domain: DAGVTQSPTHLIKTRGQQVTLRCSPISGHKSVSWYQQVLGQGPQFIFQYYEKEERGRGNFPDRFSARQFPNYSSELNVNALLLGDSALYLCASSPVSGYQETQYFGPGTRLLVL.

Worth noting for this clone: The sample holds other DNA sequences that translate to the same CDR3. The V call is TRBV19, the J call TRBJ1-2, with D hard to call. Trimming cost V 3 bases and J 4 bases, with 9 bases left between them. This CDR3 region has 13 residues. Germline CDR1 reads LNHDA; CDR2 reads SQIVND (reference sequence). The CDR3 loop is CASSIEVSYGYTF. The CDR3 DNA reads as TGTGCCAGTAGTATTGAGGTCAGCTATGGCTACACCTTC.

This chain joins TRBV2 and TRBJ1-5, with no clear D. Per germline, CDR1 SNHLY and CDR2 FYNNEI. This CDR3 spans 14 amino acids. Trimming removed 4 bases at V and 3 bases at J, with 10 bases between. The CDR3 is CASSVARINQPQHF. The CDR3 DNA is TGTGCCAGCAGTGTCGCGCGAATCAATCAGCCCCAGCATTTT.

The chain couples TRBV5-1 to TRBJ2-7, with TRBD2 identical over 13 bases. J gave up 7 bases and V 4 bases, and 5 bases lay outside the gene matches. Germline V gene data show CDR1 as SGHRS and CDR2 as YFSETQ. The length of the CDR3 is 14 residues. As DNA, the CDR3 is TGCGCCAGCAGCCAACTAGCGGGAGGGAGGGAGCAGTACTTC. Amino acids: CASSQLAGGREQYF.

The gene calls are TRBV10-1 and TRBJ2-2; D not resolved. Germline loops: CDR1 WNHNN, CDR2 SYGVQD (reference sequence). The CDR3 extends over 13 amino acids. V lost 6 bases and J lost 5, with 10 bases in between. CDR3 in DNA: TGCGCCAGCAGCCCAATAGAAACCGGGGAGCTGTTTTTT. Amino acids: CASSPIETGELFF.

The chain couples TRBV5-1 to TRBJ1-5, with D unclear. The V end was cut by 4 bases, the J end by 6 bases, with 17 bases between. This CDR3 comprises 15 residues. Germline CDR1 SGHRS, CDR2 YFSETQ. The CDR3 here is CASSLNGEVGQPQHF. The CDR3 region has the DNA TGCGCCAGCAGCCTGAATGGAGAGGTGGGTCAGCCCCAGCATTTT.

The genes are TRBV20-1 and TRBJ1-2, with D unclear. The germline CDR1 and CDR2 sequences are DFQATT and SNEGSKA (reference sequence). V was shortened by 1 base and J by 14 bases, with 8 bases between the two germline ends. The CDR3 is made up of 9 amino acids. The CDR3 region has the DNA TGCAGTGCTAGAGGGGCCGAGACCTTC. Protein: CSARGAETF.

This chain links TRBV29-1 with TRBJ2-5, with 9 bases fitting TRBD1. The junction had 7 bases not matched to a gene; V was cut back by 5 bases and J by 6 bases. Germline CDR1 SQVTM, CDR2 ANQGSEA. This CDR3 is 13 amino acids long. Written as DNA, the CDR3 is TGCAGCGTTCGGACAGGGGCACGGCAGACCCAGTACTTC. This encodes CSVRTGARQTQYF. The complete variable domain, with remaining parts taken from reference TRBV29-1 and TRBJ2-5, reads SAVISQKPSRDICQRGTSLTIQCQVDSQVTMMFWYRQQPGQSLTLIATANQGSEATYESGFVIDKFPISRPNLTFSTLTVSNMSPEDSSIYLCSVRTGARQTQYFGPGTRLLVL.

V is TRBV12-5 and J is TRBJ2-2, with D possibly TRBD1 on 5 matching bases. Germline CDR1 and CDR2: LGHNT and FRNRAP. Trimming pared 1 base from V and 4 bases from J, leaving 10 bases between. CDR3 size: 15 residues. The CDR3 sequence is CASGLGLQATGELFF. The CDR3 coding sequence is TGTGCTAGTGGTTTGGGTTTACAGGCCACCGGGGAGCTGTTTTTT. Full variable domain (outside the CDR3, taken from reference TRBV12-5 and TRBJ2-2): DARVTQTPRHKVTEMGQEVTMRCQPILGHNTVFWYRQTMMQGLELLAYFRNRAPLDDSGMPKDRFSAEMPDATLATLKIQPSEPRDSAVYFCASGLGLQATGELFFGEGSRLTVL.

This sequence joins TRBV29-1 and TRBJ2-1; TRBD2 aligns across 12 bases. Germline values: CDR1 SQVTM, CDR2 ANQGSEA. CDR3 length equals 14 residues. Trimming took 7 bases from V and 4 from J; bases not matched to a gene: 5. The CDR3 DNA is TGCAGCGCTAGCGGGAGGGACTTGTACAATGAGCAGTTCTTC. Protein: CSASGRDLYNEQFF.

This sequence joins TRBV7-9 and TRBJ2-1; D is possibly TRBD1 (5 bases). This CDR3 comprises 12 residues. The V end lost 7 bases, the J end lost 6 bases, and 10 bases lay between the germline ends. Per the germline V gene, CDR1 is SEHNR and CDR2 is FQNEAQ (reference sequence). CDR3 sequence: CASKGAGNEQFF. DNA for the CDR3: TGTGCCAGCAAAGGGGCTGGCAATGAGCAGTTCTTC.

V gene TRBV18 combines with J gene TRBJ2-3, with TRBD2 matching 8 bases. Germline assignment: CDR1 KGHSH and CDR2 LQKENI. J was trimmed by 0 bases and V by 1 base; bases with no gene match: 3. This CDR3 is 16 amino acids long. CDR3: CASSPLSGTSTDTQYF. DNA of the CDR3: TGTGCCAGCTCACCACTTAGCGGGACTAGCACAGATACGCAGTATTTT.

The chain couples TRBV3-1 (or the pseudogene TRBV3-2) to TRBJ2-3, with 14 bases fitting TRBD2. The germline V gene has CDR1 LGHDT and CDR2 YNNKEL (reference sequence). V gave up 0 bases and J gave up 3 bases; unmatched junction bases: 2. The CDR3 is 17 residues long. CDR3 protein: CASSQETSGRVTDTQYF. The CDR3 DNA is TGTGCCAGCAGCCAAGAGACTAGCGGGAGGGTTACAGATACGCAGTATTTT.

The gene calls are TRBV7-9 and TRBJ2-5, with a tentative D call TRBD1 (6 bases). Germline V gene sequence: CDR1 SEHNR, CDR2 FQNEAQ (reference sequence). V shed 3 bases and J shed 5 bases, with 19 bases lying between them. This CDR3 has 16 amino acids. CDR3 region: CASSFRTAGGMETQYF. The DNA of the CDR3 is TGTGCCAGCAGCTTCAGGACAGCCGGCGGTATGGAGACCCAGTACTTC.

The V and J genes are TRBV7-8 and TRBJ1-2; no definite D call. Germline lookup yields CDR1 SGHVS and CDR2 FQNEAQ. The V gene lost 3 bases and the J gene lost 3 bases, with 8 bases spanning the gap. This CDR3 spans 13 amino acids. CDR3 sequence reads: CASSFREYYGYTF. The CDR3 DNA is TGTGCCAGCAGCTTTCGGGAATACTATGGCTACACCTTC.

V is TRBV18 and J is TRBJ1-2; D unresolved. Germline V gene data show CDR1 as KGHSH and CDR2 as LQKENI. The CDR3 is 14 residues long. The ends were cut back, 2 bases at V and 4 bases at J, with 11 bases in the middle. CDR3 DNA sequence: TGTGCCAGCTCACCATCCCAGGAGGTCTATGGCTACACCTTC. It yields the protein CASSPSQEVYGYTF.

V and J are TRBV7-9 and TRBJ2-2; D is unclear. This CDR3 region has 12 residues. Germline values: CDR1 SEHNR, CDR2 FQNEAQ (reference sequence). The ends were cut back, 4 bases at V and 4 bases at J, with 4 bases in the middle. The CDR3 sequence is CASSSITGELFF. The CDR3 DNA is TGTGCCAGCAGCTCCATCACCGGGGAGCTGTTTTTT.

The rearrangement links TRBV29-1 to TRBJ2-2; 10 bases are a match to TRBD1. V shed 2 bases and J 6 bases; nucleotides not matched to a gene: 9. Germline V gene lookup returns CDR1 SQVTM and CDR2 ANQGSEA. The CDR3 runs 16 residues. The CDR3 here is CSVEKVGTGVAGELFF. The CDR3 bases are TGCAGCGTTGAAAAAGTTGGGACAGGGGTGGCCGGGGAGCTGTTTTTT.

The chain employs TRBV28 and TRBJ2-7, with TRBD1 matching over 9 bases. Germline CDR1 is MDHEN and CDR2 is SYDVKM. With V trimmed by 6 bases and J by 7 bases, 7 bases remained unmatched. The CDR3 is made up of 13 amino acids. CDR3 amino acids: CASRVTGGIEQYF. Written as DNA, the CDR3 is TGTGCCAGCAGGGTGACAGGGGGTATTGAGCAGTACTTC. Complete variable domain (other parts from reference TRBV28 and TRBJ2-7): DVKVTQSSRYLVKRTGEKVFLECVQDMDHENMFWYRQDPGLGLRLIYFSYDVKMKEKGDIPEGYSVSREKKERFSLILESASTNQTSMYLCASRVTGGIEQYFGPGTRLTVT.

A remark on this clone: This sample also contains other DNA sequences that code for the same CDR3. The chain carries TRBV7-2 and TRBJ1-2; 8 bases align to TRBD1. This CDR3 is built from 16 residues. Germline CDR1 and CDR2: SGHTA and FQGNSA. The trim removed 2 bases at V and 8 bases at J, leaving 13 bases unmatched. The chain's CDR3 is CASSLNRGRGQEGYTF. The CDR3 coding sequence is TGTGCCAGCAGCTTAAATCGGGGCAGGGGGCAGGAAGGCTACACCTTC.